This T cell receptor beta chain was found in a study of blood T cells in healthy people across ages. Study findings and constraints: Calculation of diversity from one million T cells yielded estimates considered to be underestimates. When set beside aged donors, long-lived donors presented more naive CD4+ cells and higher diversity.

Between the trimmed V and J ends, which lost 5 bases and 6 bases, there was a span of 14 bases. Germline assignment: CDR1 SGHTA and CDR2 FQGNSA. The CDR3 consists of 14 residues. A word on this clonotype: The target antigen is unknown.

Combining a sample-barcoded 5' primer with a J-beta primer mix, a second PCR ran for 7 to 11 cycles. From the 5' RACE reads, TCRdb called clonotypes with MiXCR, one entry per CDR3 protein. The sample shows some 550,000 distinct CDR3 sequences, around 50% of them seen only once. The sequenced sample was blood. This chain joins TRBV7-2 and TRBJ1-5, with D perhaps TRBD1 (5 bases). This clonotype was sampled from a man aged 80 or over in good health. The CDR3 protein is CASSPQPQGQPQHF. CDR3 in DNA: TGTGCCAGCAGCCCGCAACCGCAGGGTCAGCCCCAGCATTTT.